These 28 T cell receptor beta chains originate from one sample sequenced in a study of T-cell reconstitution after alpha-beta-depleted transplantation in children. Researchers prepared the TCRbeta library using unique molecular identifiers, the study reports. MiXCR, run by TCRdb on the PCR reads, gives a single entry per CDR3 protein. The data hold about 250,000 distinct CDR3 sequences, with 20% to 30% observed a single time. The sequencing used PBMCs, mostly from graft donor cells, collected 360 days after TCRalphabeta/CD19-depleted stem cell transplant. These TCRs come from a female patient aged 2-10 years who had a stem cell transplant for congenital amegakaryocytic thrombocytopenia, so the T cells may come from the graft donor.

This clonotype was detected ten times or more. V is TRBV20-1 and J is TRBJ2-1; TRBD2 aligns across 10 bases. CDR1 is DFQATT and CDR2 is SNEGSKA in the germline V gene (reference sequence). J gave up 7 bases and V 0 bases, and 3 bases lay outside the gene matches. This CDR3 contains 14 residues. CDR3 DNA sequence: TGCAGTGCTAGAGAACTAGCGGGAAGGAATGAGCAGTTCTTC. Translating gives CSARELAGRNEQFF.

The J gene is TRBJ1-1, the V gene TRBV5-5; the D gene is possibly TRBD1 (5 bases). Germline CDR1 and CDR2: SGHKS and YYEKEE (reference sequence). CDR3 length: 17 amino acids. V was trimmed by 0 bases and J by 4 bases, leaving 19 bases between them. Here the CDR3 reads CASSLEVGGRWFTEAFF. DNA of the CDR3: TGTGCCAGCAGCTTGGAGGTCGGGGGAAGGTGGTTCACTGAAGCTTTCTTT.

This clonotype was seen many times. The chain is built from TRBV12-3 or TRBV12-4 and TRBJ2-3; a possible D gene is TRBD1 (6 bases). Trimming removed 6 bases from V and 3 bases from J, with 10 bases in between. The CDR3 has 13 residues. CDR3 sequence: CASRPDRTDTQYF. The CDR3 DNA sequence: TGTGCCAGCAGACCGGACAGAACAGATACGCAGTATTTT.

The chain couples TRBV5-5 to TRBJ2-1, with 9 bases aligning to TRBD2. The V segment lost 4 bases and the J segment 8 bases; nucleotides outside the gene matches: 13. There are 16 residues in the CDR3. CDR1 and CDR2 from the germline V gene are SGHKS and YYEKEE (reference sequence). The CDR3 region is CASSQGRAGGPDEQFF. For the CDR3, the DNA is TGTGCCAGCAGCCAGGGTAGGGCGGGAGGGCCCGATGAGCAGTTCTTC.

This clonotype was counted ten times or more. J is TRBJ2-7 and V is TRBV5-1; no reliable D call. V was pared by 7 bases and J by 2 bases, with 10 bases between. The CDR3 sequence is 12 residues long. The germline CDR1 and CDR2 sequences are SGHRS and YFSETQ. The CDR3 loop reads CASRRDTYEQYF. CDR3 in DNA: TGCGCCAGCCGCCGAGATACCTACGAGCAGTACTTC.

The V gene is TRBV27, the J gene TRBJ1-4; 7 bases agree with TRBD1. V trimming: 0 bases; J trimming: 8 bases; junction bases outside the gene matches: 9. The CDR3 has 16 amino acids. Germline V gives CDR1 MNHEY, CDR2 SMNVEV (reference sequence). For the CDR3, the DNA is TGTGCCAGCAGTTTATCATACCGAGGGGGCCGGGAAAAACTGTTTTTT. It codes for CASSLSYRGGREKLFF.

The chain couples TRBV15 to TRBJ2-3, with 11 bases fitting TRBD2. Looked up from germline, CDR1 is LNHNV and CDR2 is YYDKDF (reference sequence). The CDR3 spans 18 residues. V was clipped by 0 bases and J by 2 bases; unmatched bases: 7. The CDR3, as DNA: TGTGCCACCAGCAGAGATTTCCCGACTAGCGGGGTCACAGATACGCAGTATTTT. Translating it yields CATSRDFPTSGVTDTQYF.

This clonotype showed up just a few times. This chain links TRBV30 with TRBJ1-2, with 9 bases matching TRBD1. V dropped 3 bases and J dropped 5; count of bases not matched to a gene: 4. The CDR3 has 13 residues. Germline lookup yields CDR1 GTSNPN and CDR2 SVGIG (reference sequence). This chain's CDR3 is CAWRRDRVYGYTF. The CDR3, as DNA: TGTGCCTGGAGAAGGGACAGGGTATATGGCTACACCTTC.

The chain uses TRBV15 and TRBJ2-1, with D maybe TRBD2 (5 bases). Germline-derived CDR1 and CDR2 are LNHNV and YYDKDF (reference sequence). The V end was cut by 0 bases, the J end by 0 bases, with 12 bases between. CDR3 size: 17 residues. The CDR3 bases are TGTGCCACCAGCAGAGATCGAACTAGGTACTCCTACAATGAGCAGTTCTTC. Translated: CATSRDRTRYSYNEQFF.

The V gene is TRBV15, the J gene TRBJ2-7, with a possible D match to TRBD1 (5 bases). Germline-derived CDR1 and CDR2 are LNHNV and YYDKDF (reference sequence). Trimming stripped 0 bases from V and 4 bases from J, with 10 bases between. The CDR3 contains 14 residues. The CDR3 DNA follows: TGTGCCACCAGCAGAGATGGGGCAGGGTACGAGCAGTACTTC. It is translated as CATSRDGAGYEQYF.

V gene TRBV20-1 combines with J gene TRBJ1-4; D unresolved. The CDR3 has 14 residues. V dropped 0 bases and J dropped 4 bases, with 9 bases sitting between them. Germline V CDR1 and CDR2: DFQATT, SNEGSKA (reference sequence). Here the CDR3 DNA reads TGCAGTGCTAGAGATTGGACTGGTAATGAAAAACTGTTTTTT. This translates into CSARDWTGNEKLFF.

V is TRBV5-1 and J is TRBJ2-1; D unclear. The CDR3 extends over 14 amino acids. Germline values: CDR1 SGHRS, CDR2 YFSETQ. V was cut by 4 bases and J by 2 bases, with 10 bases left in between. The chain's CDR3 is CASSRSPTYNEQFF. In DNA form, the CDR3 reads TGCGCCAGCAGCAGGAGCCCAACCTACAATGAGCAGTTCTTC. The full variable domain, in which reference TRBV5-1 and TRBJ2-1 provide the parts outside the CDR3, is KAGVTQTPRYLIKTRGQQVTLSCSPISGHRSVSWYQQTPGQGLQFLFEYFSETQRNKGNFPGRFSGRQFSNSRSEMNVSTLELGDSALYLCASSRSPTYNEQFFGPGTRLTVL.

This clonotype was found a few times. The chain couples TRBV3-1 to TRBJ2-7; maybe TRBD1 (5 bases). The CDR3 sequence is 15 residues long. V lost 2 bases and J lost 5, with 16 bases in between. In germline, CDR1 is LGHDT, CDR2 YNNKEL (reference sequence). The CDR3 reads CASSQYSDTKDEQYF. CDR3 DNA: TGTGCCAGCAGCCAATATTCGGACACAAAGGACGAGCAGTACTTC.

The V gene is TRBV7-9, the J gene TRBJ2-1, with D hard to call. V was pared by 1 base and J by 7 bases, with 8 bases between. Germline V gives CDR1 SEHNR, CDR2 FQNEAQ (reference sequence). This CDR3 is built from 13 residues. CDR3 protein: CASSLDGINEQFF. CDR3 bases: TGTGCCAGCAGCTTAGACGGCATTAATGAGCAGTTCTTC.

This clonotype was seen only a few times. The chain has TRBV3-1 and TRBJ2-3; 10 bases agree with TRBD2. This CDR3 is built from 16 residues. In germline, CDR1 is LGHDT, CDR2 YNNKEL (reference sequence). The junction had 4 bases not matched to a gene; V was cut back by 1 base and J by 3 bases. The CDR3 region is CASSQVSLAGTDTQYF. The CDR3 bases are TGTGCCAGCAGCCAAGTGTCACTAGCGGGAACAGATACGCAGTATTTT.

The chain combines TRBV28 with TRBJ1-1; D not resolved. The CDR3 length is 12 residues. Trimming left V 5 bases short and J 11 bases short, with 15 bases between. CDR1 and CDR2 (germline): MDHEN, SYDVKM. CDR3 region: CASSPSRVRAFF. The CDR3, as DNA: TGTGCCAGCAGTCCTAGCCGGGTTCGGGCTTTCTTT.

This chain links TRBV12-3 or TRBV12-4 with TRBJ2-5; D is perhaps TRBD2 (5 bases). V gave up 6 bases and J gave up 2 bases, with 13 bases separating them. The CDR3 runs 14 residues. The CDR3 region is CASRQGLSQETQYF. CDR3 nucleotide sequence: TGTGCCAGCAGACAAGGACTGTCACAAGAGACCCAGTACTTC.

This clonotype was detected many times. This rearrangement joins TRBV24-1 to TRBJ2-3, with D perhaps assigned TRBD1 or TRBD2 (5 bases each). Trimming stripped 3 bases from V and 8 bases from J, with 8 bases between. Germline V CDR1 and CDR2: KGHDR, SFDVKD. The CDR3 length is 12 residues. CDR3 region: CATSDTGLTQYF. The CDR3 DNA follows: TGTGCCACCAGTGATACGGGGCTTACGCAGTATTTT.

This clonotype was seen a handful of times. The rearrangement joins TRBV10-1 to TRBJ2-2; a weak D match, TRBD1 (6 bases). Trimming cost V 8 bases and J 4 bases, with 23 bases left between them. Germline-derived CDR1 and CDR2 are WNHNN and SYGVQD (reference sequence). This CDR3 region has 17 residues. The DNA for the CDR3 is TGCGCCAGCTCTAGGGGGAACAGGGCCTTGAGCACCGGGGAGCTGTTTTTT. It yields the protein CASSRGNRALSTGELFF.

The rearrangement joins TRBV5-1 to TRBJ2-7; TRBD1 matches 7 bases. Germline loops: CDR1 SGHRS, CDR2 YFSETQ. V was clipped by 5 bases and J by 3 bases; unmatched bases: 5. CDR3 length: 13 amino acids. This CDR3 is CASRGQVSYEQYF. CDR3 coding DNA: TGCGCCAGCAGAGGACAGGTGAGCTACGAGCAGTACTTC.

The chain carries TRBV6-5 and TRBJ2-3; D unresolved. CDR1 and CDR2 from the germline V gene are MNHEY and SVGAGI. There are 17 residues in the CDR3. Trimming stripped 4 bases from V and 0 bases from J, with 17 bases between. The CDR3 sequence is CASSFDGSAPSTDTQYF. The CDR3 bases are TGTGCCAGCAGTTTCGATGGAAGCGCGCCAAGCACAGATACGCAGTATTTT.

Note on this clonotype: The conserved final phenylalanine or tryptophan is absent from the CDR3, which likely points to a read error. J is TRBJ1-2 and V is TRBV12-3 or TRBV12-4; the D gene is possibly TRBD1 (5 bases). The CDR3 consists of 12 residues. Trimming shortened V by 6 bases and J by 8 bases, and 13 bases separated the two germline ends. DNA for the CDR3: TGTGCCAGCAGCGTGGGGGGAACGGGCTACACCTCC. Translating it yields CASSVGGTGYTS.

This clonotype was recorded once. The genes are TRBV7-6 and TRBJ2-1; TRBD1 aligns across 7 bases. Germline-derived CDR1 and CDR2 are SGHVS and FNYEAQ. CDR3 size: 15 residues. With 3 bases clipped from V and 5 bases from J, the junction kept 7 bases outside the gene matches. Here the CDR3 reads CASSFTGTDHNEQFF. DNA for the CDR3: TGTGCCAGCAGCTTCACCGGGACAGACCACAATGAGCAGTTCTTC. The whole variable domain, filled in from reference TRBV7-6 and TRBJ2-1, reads GAGVSQSPRYKVTKRGQDVALRCDPISGHVSLYWYRQALGQGPEFLTYFNYEAQQDKSGLPNDRFSAERPEGSISTLTIQRTEQRDSAMYRCASSFTGTDHNEQFFGPGTRLTVL.

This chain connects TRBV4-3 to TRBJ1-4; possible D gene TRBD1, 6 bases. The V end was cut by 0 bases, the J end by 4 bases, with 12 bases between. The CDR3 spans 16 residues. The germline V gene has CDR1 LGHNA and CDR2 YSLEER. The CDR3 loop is CASSQDKTGYNEKLFF. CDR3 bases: TGCGCCAGCAGCCAAGATAAAACAGGGTATAATGAAAAACTGTTTTTT.

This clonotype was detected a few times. This CDR3 is CASSSDLLRPEAFF. The CDR3 nucleotides read TGTGCCAGCAGCTCGGACCTTCTAAGGCCTGAAGCTTTCTTT. The rearrangement links TRBV7-9 to TRBJ1-1; D is ambiguous. Trimming cost V 4 bases and J 6 bases, with 15 bases left between them. This CDR3 comprises 14 residues. In germline, CDR1 is SEHNR, CDR2 FQNEAQ (reference sequence). Filled out from reference TRBV7-9 and TRBJ1-1, the complete variable domain reads DTGVSQNPRHKITKRGQNVTFRCDPISEHNRLYWYRQTLGQGPEFLTYFQNEAQLEKSRLLSDRFSAERPKGSFSTLEIQRTEQGDSAMYLCASSSDLLRPEAFFGQGTRLTVV.

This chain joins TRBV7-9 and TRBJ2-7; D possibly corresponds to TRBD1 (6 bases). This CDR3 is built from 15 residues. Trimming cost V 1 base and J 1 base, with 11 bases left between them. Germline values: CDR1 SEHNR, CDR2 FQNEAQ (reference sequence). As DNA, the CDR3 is TGTGCCAGCAGCTTAGGTTCAGGGGCTTCCTACGAGCAGTACTTC. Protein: CASSLGSGASYEQYF. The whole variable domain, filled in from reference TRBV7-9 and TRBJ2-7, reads DTGVSQNPRHKITKRGQNVTFRCDPISEHNRLYWYRQTLGQGPEFLTYFQNEAQLEKSRLLSDRFSAERPKGSFSTLEIQRTEQGDSAMYLCASSLGSGASYEQYFGPGTRLTVT.

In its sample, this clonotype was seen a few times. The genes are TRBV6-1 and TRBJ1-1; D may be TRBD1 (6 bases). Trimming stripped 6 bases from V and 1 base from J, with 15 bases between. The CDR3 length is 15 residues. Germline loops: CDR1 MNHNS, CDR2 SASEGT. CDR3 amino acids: CASSLYRVPNTEAFF. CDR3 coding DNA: TGTGCCAGCAGCCTCTACAGGGTTCCGAACACTGAAGCTTTCTTT.

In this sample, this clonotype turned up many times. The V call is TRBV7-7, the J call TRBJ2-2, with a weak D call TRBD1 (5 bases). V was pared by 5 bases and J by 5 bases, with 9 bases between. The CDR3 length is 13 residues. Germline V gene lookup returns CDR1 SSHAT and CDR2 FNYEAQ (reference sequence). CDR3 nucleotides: TGTGCCAGCAGCCGGCCAGGGACCGGGGAGCTGTTTTTT. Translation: CASSRPGTGELFF.